The T cell receptor beta chain described here comes from a study of beta chain features in type 1 diabetes. Reverse transcribing all isolated RNA meant expressed TCRB transcripts were sequenced. An average around 3.3 million reads came from naive, central memory and regulatory T cell samples. Sequencing used immunoSEQ multiplex PCR; TCRdb keeps in-frame clones, though not all of them. Here the sample spans 200,000 to 250,000 clones, roughly 30% being singletons. Overall study results and limits: Fewer junction insertions and more nucleotide deletions appeared in type 1 diabetes patients. When Type 1 diabetes patients were examined, their TCRB CDR3s proved moderately but significantly shorter in all four CD4+ subsets.

A word on this clone: Its target is unknown.

The source of this sequence is a man younger than 40 in good health. Source material: central memory CD4+ T cells from blood.

The DNA for the CDR3 is TGTGCCAGCAGCCAGCCGGGGACGGGAGAGACCCAGTACTTC. This codes for CASSQPGTGETQYF. The chain combines TRBV5-6 with TRBJ2-5; D tentatively fits TRBD1 or TRBD2 (5 bases each). The CDR3 consists of 14 residues. The germline CDR1 and CDR2 sequences are SGHDT and YYEEEE. Trimming stripped 4 bases from V and 4 bases from J, with 14 bases between.